A selection of T cell receptor beta chains follows, all from one sample in a study of cytomegalovirus exposure and HLA in healthy donors. Clones were read by immunoSEQ multiplex PCR, and TCRdb kept only the in-frame ones, dropping some. This table holds over 45,000 clones, roughly 74% found once. The sequenced sample consisted of PBMCs. The receptors derive from a female donor in good health and CMV-seronegative. Both conserved end residues are part of each CDR3. D genes are given only for firm matches. Some rows mark clone size as missing; the rest say once, few, many or name a class of expanded clone.

d_gene: TRBD1
abundance: few
j_gene: TRBJ1-2
v_gene: TRBV29-1
CDR3nt: TGCAGCGTGGGACAGTCGAACTATGGCTACACCTTC
CDR3aa: CSVGQSNYGYTF

d_gene: TRBD2
abundance: few
j_gene: TRBJ2-7
v_gene: TRBV27
CDR3nt: TGTGCCAGCAGTTTAATAGGTAGCGGGGCCTACGAGCAGTACTTC
CDR3aa: CASSLIGSGAYEQYF

d_gene: .
abundance: .
j_gene: TRBJ1-1
v_gene: TRBV6-5
CDR3nt: TGTGCCAGCAGAACCCGAAGGGGGGGCACTGAAGCTTTCTTT
CDR3aa: CASRTRRGGTEAFF

d_gene: .
abundance: .
j_gene: TRBJ1-1
v_gene: TRBV5-1
CDR3nt: TGCGCCAGCAGCTTGCAGGATAACACTGAAGCTTTCTTT
CDR3aa: CASSLQDNTEAFF

d_gene: TRBD1
abundance: .
j_gene: TRBJ2-5
v_gene: TRBV19
CDR3nt: TGTGCCAGTAGTAACCGGGACAGGAGGTGGGAGACCCAGTACTTC
CDR3aa: CASSNRDRRWETQYF

d_gene: TRBD1
abundance: .
j_gene: TRBJ1-1
v_gene: TRBV25-1
CDR3nt: TGTGCCAGCAAAAAGGATTACGGGGGACAGATGAACACTGAAGCTTTCTTT
CDR3aa: CASKKDYGGQMNTEAFF

d_gene: .
abundance: .
j_gene: TRBJ2-3
v_gene: TRBV27
CDR3nt: TGTGCCAGCAGTCTGTTTTCGGGGACTAGCACAGATACGCAGTATTTT
CDR3aa: CASSLFSGTSTDTQYF

d_gene: .
abundance: .
j_gene: TRBJ2-5
v_gene: TRBV5-6
CDR3nt: TGTGCCAGCAGTTACAAAGAGACCCAGTACTTC
CDR3aa: CASSYKETQYF

d_gene: .
abundance: .
j_gene: TRBJ1-2
v_gene: TRBV10-1
CDR3nt: TGCGCCAGCAGCCAGACCAGGGCGGGAGGCTACACCTTC
CDR3aa: CASSQTRAGGYTF

d_gene: .
abundance: .
j_gene: TRBJ2-7
v_gene: TRBV5-1
CDR3nt: TGCGCCAGCAGCTTGGGAGGCGAAGGGGCCTACGAGCAGTACTTC
CDR3aa: CASSLGGEGAYEQYF

d_gene: .
abundance: .
j_gene: TRBJ1-5
v_gene: TRBV18
CDR3nt: TGTGCCAGCTCACCACAGGGGGTGATGAGCAATCAGCCCCAGCATTTT
CDR3aa: CASSPQGVMSNQPQHF

d_gene: TRBD1
abundance: .
j_gene: TRBJ2-7
v_gene: TRBV25-1
CDR3nt: TGTGCCAGCAACGGGACAGGCTGCTCCTACGAGCAGTACTTC
CDR3aa: CASNGTGCSYEQYF

d_gene: .
abundance: .
j_gene: TRBJ1-1
v_gene: TRBV18
CDR3nt: TGTGCCAGCTCACTACAGAACACTGAAGCTTTCTTT
CDR3aa: CASSLQNTEAFF

d_gene: TRBD1
abundance: .
j_gene: TRBJ1-2
v_gene: TRBV6-5
CDR3nt: TGTGCCAGCAGAAAGACAGGGCTTGGGGGTGGCTACACCTTC
CDR3aa: CASRKTGLGGGYTF

d_gene: .
abundance: few
j_gene: TRBJ1-2
v_gene: TRBV19
CDR3nt: TGTGCCACCTCCCTCAGGGCTAACTATGGCTACACCTTC
CDR3aa: CATSLRANYGYTF

d_gene: TRBD1
abundance: .
j_gene: TRBJ2-3
v_gene: TRBV5-4
CDR3nt: TGTGCCAGCAGCTTGGGACAGGGTGAGTCGGGTACGCAGTATTTT
CDR3aa: CASSLGQGESGTQYF